This T cell receptor (beta chain) is drawn from a study of glioma-infiltrating T cells. Study-level results: Tissue and blood shared very few CDR3 sequences.

The iRepertoire nested amplicon-rescue multiplex PCR amplified TCR alpha and beta CDR3s from RNA. Tissue mRNA or PBMC total RNA, about 95-450 ng, went into one-step reverse transcription and amplification. TCRdb re-called the multiplex PCR reads through MiXCR, storing one row per CDR3 protein. There are some 93,000 distinct CDR3 sequences in the sample; roughly 40% occur only once, and 30% to 40% lies in the top ten. Ten or more counts support this clonotype. The antigen is not known. This CDR3 comprises 14 residues. Trimming cost V 6 bases and J 1 base, with 12 bases left between them. Germline CDR1 SGHTA, CDR2 FQGTGA.

The V and J genes are TRBV7-3 and TRBJ1-1, with no clear D. Material: glioma tissue, nonneoplastic brain tissue, or PBMCs (not recorded which). This TCR was recovered from a human donor with low-grade glioma or glioblastoma, undergoing nonglioma brain surgery, or in good health (not recorded which). This CDR3 reads CASRPGGSNTEAFF. The CDR3 DNA reads as TGTGCCAGCAGGCCCGGTGGCTCGAACACTGAAGCTTTCTTT.